The table lists the clone carrying this T cell receptor (beta chain) with a few counts. Each patient relapsed following autologous stem cell transplantation, and prior brentuximab vedotin exposure differed. This sample is drawn from a study of PD-1 blockade in classical Hodgkin lymphoma. TCRdb keeps only in-frame clones here, not all; method: immunoSEQ multiplex PCR. Altogether over 35,000 clones are present, 80% to 90% being singletons, with the ten largest covering roughly 9%. The CDR3 is 12 amino acids. With V trimmed by 0 bases and J by 15 bases, 5 bases remained unmatched. The germline CDR1 and CDR2 sequences are KGHSY and FQNENV.

This chain uses TRBV16 with TRBJ2-4; 7 bases align to TRBD1. The sequencing here drew on peripheral blood mononuclear cells (PBMCs), taken at baseline. The receptor's source is a human donor with classical Hodgkin lymphoma. The DNA for the CDR3 is TGTGCCAGCAGCCAATCACGGGCAGGGGGGTACTTC. This translates into CASSQSRAGGYF.